This TCR beta chain was sequenced for a study of blood T cells in healthy people across ages. Study-level findings and limits: With unsorted PBMCs, a conclusive comparison of naive versus antigen-experienced cells was not possible. Unknown donor CMV status possibly confounded expanded clonotype changes.

Germline lookup yields CDR1 MNHNS and CDR2 SASEGT. V lost 5 bases and J 0 bases, leaving 14 bases between the germline ends. CDR3 length: 16 amino acids. Per individual sample, total RNA of at least 6 micrograms was extracted. Worth noting for this clonotype: Antigen specificity is unknown.

Primed by a sample-barcoded 5' primer and a J-beta primer mix, a second PCR proceeded for about 7 to 12 cycles. Carrying 12 random nucleotides, a template-switch adaptor labeled each individual cDNA molecule. TCRdb re-called the 5' RACE reads through MiXCR, storing one row per CDR3 protein. The sample contains around 1.5 million distinct CDR3 sequences, approximately 38% of which appear only once. This receptor was identified in a young woman in good health. This chain links TRBV6-1 with TRBJ2-1; no definite D call. Sequencing used blood. In DNA, the CDR3 is TGTGCCAGCAGTCCAACTATAGAGAGCTCCTACAATGAGCAGTTCTTC. Translation: CASSPTIESSYNEQFF.